This T cell receptor beta chain was found in a study of cytomegalovirus exposure and HLA in healthy donors. Background on the study: The approximately 120 validation repertoires, a later analysis reported, used the same platform as the 550 to 700 repertoires from the first cohort.

Separate from the roughly 700-subject first cohort, the approximately 120-subject validation cohort was the one that the donors belonged to. Clones were read by immunoSEQ multiplex PCR, and TCRdb kept only the in-frame ones, dropping some. The sample lists around 220,000 clones; 88% were seen once. This clone was observed a few times. Its specificity is not known. CDR3 length: 14 residues. The germline gives CDR1 LNHDA, CDR2 SQIVND (reference sequence). V shed 10 bases and J shed 2 bases, with 17 bases lying between them. Points from the study as a whole: Rarity held for most TCR sequences, but there were some public TCRs that occurred in many donors. Per published reports, the classifier diagnosed cytomegalovirus status with high specificity and sensitivity.

The sequence was collected from a woman under 30 in good health and CMV-seronegative. The rearrangement joins TRBV19 to TRBJ1-2; possible D gene TRBD1, 5 bases. The specimen sequenced was PBMCs. The CDR3 region has the DNA TGTGCCACCACAAGAGGAGGGGCGAACTATGGCTACACCTTC. Its translation: CATTRGGANYGYTF.